The entry below describes one T cell receptor beta chain. The antigen remains undetermined. The PCR used 60 Vbeta and 13 Jbeta primers. The table came from immunoSEQ multiplex PCR; TCRdb's copy has only in-frame clones and leaves some out. The sample shows approximately 140,000 clones, over 65% of them seen only once. The source of the sample is a study of cytomegalovirus exposure and HLA in healthy donors. About the study: Membership in the Caucasian-associated ancestry cluster was found for about four fifths of a few hundred genotyped donors. General study results and limits: In a later analysis, parvovirus B19, influenza, CMV and Epstein-Barr virus appeared linked to several top co-occurrence clusters. TCR beta sequences reportedly predicted the HLA-A and HLA-B alleles of most subjects accurately.

V was clipped by 0 bases and J by 4 bases; unmatched bases: 12. This CDR3 region has 17 residues. The TCR sequence derives from a man aged 35-49 years in good health and CMV-seropositive. Sequenced input: PBMCs. The chain carries TRBV5-3 and TRBJ2-7; TRBD2 matches 8 bases. TRBV5-3 is assigned to the ORF class and has an uncertain function. CDR3 protein: CARSLASGSFYQYEQYF. CDR3 DNA: TGTGCCAGAAGCTTGGCCAGCGGGAGCTTTTATCAGTACGAGCAGTACTTC.